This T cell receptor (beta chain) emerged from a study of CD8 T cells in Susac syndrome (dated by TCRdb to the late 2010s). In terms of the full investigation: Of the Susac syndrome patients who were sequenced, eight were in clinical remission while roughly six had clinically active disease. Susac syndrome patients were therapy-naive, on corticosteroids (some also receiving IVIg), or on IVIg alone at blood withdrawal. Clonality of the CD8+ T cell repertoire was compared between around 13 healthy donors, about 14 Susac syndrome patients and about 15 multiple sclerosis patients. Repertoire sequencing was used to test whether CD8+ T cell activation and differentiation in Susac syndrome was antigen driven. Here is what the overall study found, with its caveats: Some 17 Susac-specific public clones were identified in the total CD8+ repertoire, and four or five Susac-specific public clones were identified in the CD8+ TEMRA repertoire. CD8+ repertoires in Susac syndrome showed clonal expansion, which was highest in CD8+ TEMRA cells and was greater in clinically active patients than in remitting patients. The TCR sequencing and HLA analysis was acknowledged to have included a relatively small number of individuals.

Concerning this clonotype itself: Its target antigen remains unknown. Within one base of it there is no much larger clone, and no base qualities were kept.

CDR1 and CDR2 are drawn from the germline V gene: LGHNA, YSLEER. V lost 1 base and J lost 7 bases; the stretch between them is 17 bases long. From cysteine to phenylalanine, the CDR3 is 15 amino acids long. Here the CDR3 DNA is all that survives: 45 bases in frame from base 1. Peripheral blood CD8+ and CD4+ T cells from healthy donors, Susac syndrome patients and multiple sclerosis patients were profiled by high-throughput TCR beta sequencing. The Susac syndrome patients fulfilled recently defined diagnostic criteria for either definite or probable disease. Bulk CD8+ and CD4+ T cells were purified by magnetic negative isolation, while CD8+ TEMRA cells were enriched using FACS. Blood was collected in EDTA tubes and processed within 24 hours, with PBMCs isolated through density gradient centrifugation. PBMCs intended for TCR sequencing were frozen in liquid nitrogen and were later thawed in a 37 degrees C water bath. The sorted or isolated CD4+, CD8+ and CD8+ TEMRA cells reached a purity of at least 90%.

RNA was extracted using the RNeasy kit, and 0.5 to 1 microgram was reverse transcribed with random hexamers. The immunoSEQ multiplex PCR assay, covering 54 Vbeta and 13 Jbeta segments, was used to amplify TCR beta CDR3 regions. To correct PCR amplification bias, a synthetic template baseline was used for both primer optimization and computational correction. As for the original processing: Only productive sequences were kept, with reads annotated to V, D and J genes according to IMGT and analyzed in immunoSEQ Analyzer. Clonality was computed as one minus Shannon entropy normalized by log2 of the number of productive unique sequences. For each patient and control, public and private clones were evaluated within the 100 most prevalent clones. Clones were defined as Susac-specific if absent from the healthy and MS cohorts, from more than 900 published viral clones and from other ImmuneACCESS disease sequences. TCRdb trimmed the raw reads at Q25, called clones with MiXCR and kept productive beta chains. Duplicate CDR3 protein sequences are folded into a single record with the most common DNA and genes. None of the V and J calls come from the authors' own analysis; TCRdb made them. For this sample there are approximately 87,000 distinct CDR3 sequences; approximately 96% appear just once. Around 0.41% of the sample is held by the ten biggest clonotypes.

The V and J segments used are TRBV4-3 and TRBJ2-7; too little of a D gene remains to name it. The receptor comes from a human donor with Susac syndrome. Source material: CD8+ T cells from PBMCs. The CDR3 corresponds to CASSQVASGPVEQYF. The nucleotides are TGCGCCAGCAGCCAAGTGGCCTCAGGCCCGGTGGAGCAGTACTTC.